This T cell receptor (beta chain) came from a study of long-term antiretroviral therapy in people with HIV. The table lists this clone with a count of one. The CDR3 is made up of 15 amino acids. CDR1 SGHTA and CDR2 FQGNSA come from the germline V gene. Trimming took 3 bases from V and 3 from J, leaving 15 bases between them. Survey level was the resolution at which the v3.0 immunoSEQ assay ran. For every sample, sequencing targeted about 35,000-50,000 T-cell genomes. This table comes from immunoSEQ multiplex PCR, and its TCRdb copy is limited to in-frame clones, with some not included. The table shows some 28,000 clones, with about 95% occurring only once. Every one of the donors gave at least one pre-ART PBMC sample and at least two post-ART PBMC samples.

The chain is built from TRBV7-2 and TRBJ2-7; TRBD1 is a possible D gene (5 bases). The TCR comes from a young man with HIV. Sequencing was performed on unsorted PBMCs, taken around 6 years after starting antiretroviral therapy. The CDR3 here is CASSFFLGHNYEQYF. In nucleotides, the CDR3 is TGTGCCAGCAGCTTCTTTCTCGGACATAACTACGAGCAGTACTTC. Full variable domain (rest looked up from reference TRBV7-2 and TRBJ2-7): GAGVSQSPSNKVTEKGKDVELRCDPISGHTALYWYRQSLGQGLEFLIYFQGNSAPDKSGLPSDRFSAERTGGSVSTLTIQRTQQEDSAVYLCASSFFLGHNYEQYFGPGTRLTVT.